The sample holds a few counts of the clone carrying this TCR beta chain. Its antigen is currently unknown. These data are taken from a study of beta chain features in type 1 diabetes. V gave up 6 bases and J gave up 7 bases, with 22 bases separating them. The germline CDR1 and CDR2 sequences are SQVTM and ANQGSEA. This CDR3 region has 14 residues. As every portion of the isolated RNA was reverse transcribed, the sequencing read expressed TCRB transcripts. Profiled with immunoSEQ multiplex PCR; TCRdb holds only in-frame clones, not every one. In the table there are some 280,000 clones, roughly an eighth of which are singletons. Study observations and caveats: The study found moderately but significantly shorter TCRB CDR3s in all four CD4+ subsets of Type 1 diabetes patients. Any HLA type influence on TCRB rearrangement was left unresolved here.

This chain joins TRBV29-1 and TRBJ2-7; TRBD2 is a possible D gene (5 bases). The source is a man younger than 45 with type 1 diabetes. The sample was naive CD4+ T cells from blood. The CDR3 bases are TGCAGCGTGGTGATTCAGACCGTTACGGGGGAGCAGTACTTC. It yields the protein CSVVIQTVTGEQYF.